The clone carrying this T cell receptor beta chain was seen more than once but under ten times. The data stem from a study of blood T cell repertoires in COVID-19. Repertoires were generated with immunoSEQ multiplex PCR, while TCRdb's copy carries only in-frame clones and drops some. The data contain 200,000 to 250,000 clones, 82% of them singletons. Germline V gene data show CDR1 as SQVTM and CDR2 as ANQGSEA. V was pared by 6 bases and J by 7 bases, with 10 bases of the junction left unmatched. The CDR3 extends over 13 amino acids. Clinical history reported by participants formed the basis on which cohorts were assigned. Recovered status applied to Cohort 3 donors who had two consecutive negative PCRs. It also applied to those with clearance or with symptom resolution.

This receptor was identified in a woman between 55 and 75 years old who had recovered from COVID-19. The chain combines TRBV29-1 with TRBJ2-5; TRBD1 aligns across 8 bases. The sample taken for sequencing was PBMCs or T cells enriched from blood (not recorded which). The DNA for the CDR3 is TGCAGCGTAGACACAGGGGGTCGGGGGACCCAGTACTTC. Translating gives CSVDTGGRGTQYF.